These 23 T cell receptor beta chains came from one sample sequenced in a study of cytomegalovirus exposure and HLA in healthy donors. The method was immunoSEQ multiplex PCR; TCRdb's version includes in-frame clones alone and lacks a portion of them. Found here are under 250,000 clones, around nine tenths of them singletons; the top ten hold around 1%. Sequenced input: PBMCs. The receptors originated from a woman between 18 and 29 years old in good health and CMV-seronegative.

This clone was seen a handful of times. The chain joins TRBV6-6 to TRBJ1-5, with a tentative D call TRBD1 (5 bases). The ends were cut back, 6 bases at V and 7 bases at J, with 13 bases in the middle. Per germline, CDR1 MNHNY and CDR2 SVGAGI (reference sequence). The length of the CDR3 is 13 residues. CDR3 sequence (DNA): TGTGCCAGCAGAACACGCTCAGGGCAGCCCCAGCATTTT. As protein: CASRTRSGQPQHF.

The V and J genes are TRBV5-8 and TRBJ2-3; 8 bases align to TRBD1. V lost 4 bases to trimming and J lost 2 bases; unmatched junction nucleotides: 9. CDR3 length equals 16 residues. Germline V gene sequence: CDR1 SGHTS, CDR2 YDEGEE. The CDR3 nucleotides are TGTGCCAGCAGCCGCCGGGGGACAGGACCCACAGATACGCAGTATTTT. This sequence encodes CASSRRGTGPTDTQYF.

V gene TRBV18 combines with J gene TRBJ1-6; 9 nucleotides agree with TRBD1. The germline CDR1 and CDR2 sequences are KGHSH and LQKENI. This CDR3 is built from 15 residues. V trimming: 6 bases; J trimming: 6 bases; junction bases outside the gene matches: 6. For the CDR3, the DNA is TGTGCCAGCTCCCCCGGGACAGGGTCTAATTCACCCCTCCACTTT. This gives the protein CASSPGTGSNSPLHF.

This chain uses TRBV7-8 with TRBJ1-3; D is unresolved. The CDR3 is 15 amino acids. Trimming cost V 5 bases and J 4 bases, with 15 bases left between them. The germline V gene encodes CDR1 SGHVS and CDR2 FQNEAQ. The CDR3 nucleotides read TGTGCCAGCAGCCTTGGAGGCGGAGCCGGAAACACCATATATTTT. This translates into CASSLGGGAGNTIYF.

This chain connects TRBV7-6 to TRBJ2-7, with TRBD2 matching 8 bases. The germline gives CDR1 SGHVS, CDR2 FNYEAQ. Germline trimming cut 2 bases from V and 5 bases from J; bases unmatched to any gene: 14. This CDR3 region has 17 residues. For the CDR3, the DNA is TGTGCCAGCAGCTTATTCGGCTTCCTGAGCGGGAGCAACGAGCAGTACTTC. This codes for CASSLFGFLSGSNEQYF.

This clone was picked up a small number of times. The chain uses TRBV9 and TRBJ2-7; D is undetermined. The germline V gene has CDR1 SGDLS and CDR2 YYNGEE. V dropped 0 bases and J dropped 2 bases, with 9 bases sitting between them. There are 14 residues in the CDR3. The CDR3 sequence is CASSVDGSTYEQYF. The CDR3 nucleotides read TGTGCCAGCAGCGTAGACGGGTCGACCTACGAGCAGTACTTC.

The V gene is TRBV27, the J gene TRBJ1-1, with 7 positions matching TRBD1. Germline loops: CDR1 MNHEY, CDR2 SMNVEV (reference sequence). V shed 6 bases and J 0 bases; nucleotides not matched to a gene: 7. The CDR3 covers 15 residues. The DNA of the CDR3 is TGTGCCAGCAGGCAAGGGGGCCTGATGAACACTGAAGCTTTCTTT. Protein: CASRQGGLMNTEAFF.

The chain couples TRBV29-1 to TRBJ2-2; possibly TRBD1 for D (6 bases). Per germline, CDR1 SQVTM and CDR2 ANQGSEA. The CDR3 is 11 residues long. V lost 7 bases to trimming and J lost 8 bases, with 11 bases between them. The CDR3 DNA follows: TGCAGCGCCGAAAGGGGGGGGGAGCTGTTTTTT. Protein: CSAERGGELFF.

The chain recombines TRBV9 with TRBJ1-6; weak D call: TRBD1 (6 bases). The ends were cut back, 4 bases at V and 11 bases at J, with 13 bases in the middle. This CDR3 has 13 residues. Looked up from germline, CDR1 is SGDLS and CDR2 is YYNGEE. CDR3 in amino acids: CASSPRGGTPLHF. The CDR3 DNA sequence: TGTGCCAGCAGCCCGAGAGGGGGAACACCCCTCCACTTT.

This clone has just one count. This CDR3 reads CASGHRITGELFF. As DNA, the CDR3 is TGTGCTAGTGGTCACAGGATCACCGGGGAGCTGTTTTTT. V is TRBV12-5 and J is TRBJ2-2; possibly TRBD1 for D (5 bases). Germline V lookup: CDR1 LGHNT, CDR2 FRNRAP. The CDR3 runs 13 residues. Trimming removed 5 bases from V and 4 bases from J, with 8 bases in between.

The chain employs TRBV5-4 and TRBJ2-3; TRBD2 is a possible D gene (7 bases). The germline gives CDR1 SGHNT, CDR2 YYREEE (reference sequence). V lost 4 bases to trimming and J lost 0 bases, with 18 bases between them. CDR3 length: 17 residues. CDR3: CASSRGGTSTSTDTQYF. The CDR3 DNA is TGTGCCAGCAGCAGGGGGGGTACTTCCACTAGCACAGATACGCAGTATTTT.

V gene TRBV7-7 combines with J gene TRBJ2-3; no reliable D call. The CDR3 loop spans 13 amino acids. Per germline, CDR1 SSHAT and CDR2 FNYEAQ (reference sequence). V gave up 1 base and J gave up 5 bases, with 7 bases separating them. The CDR3 loop is CASSLEPRDTQYF. The CDR3 region has the DNA TGTGCCAGCAGCTTAGAGCCTAGAGATACGCAGTATTTT.

Only one count was recorded for this clone. The CDR3 region has the DNA TGCGCCAGCAGTCCGCAGGGGGCGCGTTACAATGAGCAGTTCTTC. This gives the protein CASSPQGARYNEQFF. This chain joins TRBV23-1 and TRBJ2-1, with 8 nucleotides matching TRBD1. TRBV23-1 is recorded as an ORF, its role being uncertain. This CDR3 spans 15 amino acids. The J segment lost 4 bases and the V segment lost 4 bases, leaving 6 bases of the junction unmatched.

This chain connects TRBV4-2 to TRBJ2-5; 10 nucleotides agree with TRBD2. V was pared by 0 bases and J by 4 bases, with 8 bases of the junction left unmatched. From germline, CDR1 is LGHNA and CDR2 YNFKEQ. The CDR3 has 17 residues. CDR3: CASSQESVAGGGETQYF. In DNA form, the CDR3 reads TGTGCCAGCAGCCAAGAAAGTGTAGCGGGAGGCGGAGAGACCCAGTACTTC.

The chain joins TRBV18 to TRBJ1-2; a weak D match, TRBD1 (5 bases). Germline assignment: CDR1 KGHSH and CDR2 LQKENI. The ends were cut back, 2 bases at V and 5 bases at J, with 9 bases in the middle. The CDR3 runs to 13 residues. In nucleotides, the CDR3 is TGTGCCAGCTCACCAGGGGCAGAATATGGCTACACCTTC. Translation: CASSPGAEYGYTF. The variable domain in full, with the rest retrieved from reference TRBV18 and TRBJ1-2, is NAGVMQNPRHLVRRRGQEARLRCSPMKGHSHVYWYRQLPEEGLKFMVYLQKENIIDESGMPKERFSAEFPKEGPSILRIQQVVRGDSAAYFCASSPGAEYGYTFGSGTRLTVV.

The chain combines TRBV6-5 with TRBJ2-1, with D maybe TRBD1 (5 bases). V lost 8 bases and J 6 bases, leaving 14 bases between the germline ends. There are 13 residues in the CDR3. Germline CDR1 is MNHEY and CDR2 is SVGAGI. CDR3 nucleotide sequence: TGTGCCAGCCGTAGGGGCCTCCTCAATGAGCAGTTCTTC. This sequence encodes CASRRGLLNEQFF.

This chain connects TRBV5-1 to TRBJ2-1; 13 nucleotides align to TRBD2. V gave up 3 bases and J gave up 5 bases; unmatched junction bases: 5. The CDR3 contains 16 residues. From germline, CDR1 is SGHRS and CDR2 YFSETQ. CDR3 DNA: TGCGCCAGCAGCTCAACCGGGACTAGCGGGAACAATGAGCAGTTCTTC. Its protein is CASSSTGTSGNNEQFF.

CDR3 nucleotides: TGCGCCAGCAGCCCAAGACGGGTACTAGCGCGTTACAATGAGCAGTTCTTC. It is translated as CASSPRRVLARYNEQFF. The chain carries TRBV4-1 and TRBJ2-1, with 7 nucleotides matching TRBD2. Germline values: CDR1 MGHRA, CDR2 YSYEKL. The CDR3 has 17 residues. J was trimmed by 4 bases and V by 4 bases; bases with no gene match: 13.

V usage is TRBV5-8 and J usage is TRBJ1-2; D not resolved. In germline, CDR1 is SGHTS, CDR2 YDEGEE. This CDR3 comprises 15 residues. Trimming removed 0 bases at V and 4 bases at J, with 13 bases between. This CDR3 is CASSLGAEPIYGYTF. The CDR3 coding sequence is TGTGCCAGCAGCTTGGGGGCAGAACCGATCTATGGCTACACCTTC.

The gene calls are TRBV6-5 and TRBJ1-1; 8 bases fit TRBD1. Germline values: CDR1 MNHEY, CDR2 SVGAGI. V lost 6 bases and J lost 4; bases outside the gene matches: 10. The CDR3 consists of 15 residues. CDR3 sequence (DNA): TGTGCCAGCAGGGGCAGGGGGCTTCCGGGCACTGAAGCTTTCTTT. It encodes CASRGRGLPGTEAFF.

In this sample, this clone turned up a few times. V is TRBV4-2 and J is TRBJ2-3; D not certain. The CDR3 totals 14 residues. V lost 4 bases and J lost 1, with 9 bases in between. Germline assignment: CDR1 LGHNA and CDR2 YNFKEQ. CDR3 loop: CASSPLHGTDTQYF. The CDR3 region has the DNA TGTGCCAGCAGCCCATTACACGGCACAGATACGCAGTATTTT.

This clone has just one count. CDR3 sequence: CASSGWAGGWTANTEAFF. Here the CDR3 DNA reads TGTGCCAGCAGTGGGTGGGCAGGGGGTTGGACAGCGAACACTGAAGCTTTCTTT. This chain uses TRBV25-1 with TRBJ1-1; 7 bases fit TRBD1. Trimming cost V 4 bases and J 1 base; bases outside gene matches: 15. Germline values: CDR1 MGHDK, CDR2 SYGVNS. This CDR3 is 18 amino acids long.

This sequence joins TRBV6-4 and TRBJ2-3; 10 bases agree with TRBD2. The V and J ends lost 5 bases and 5 bases, in that order; junction bases with no gene match: 7. Germline lookup yields CDR1 MRHNA and CDR2 SNTAGT. The CDR3 has 15 residues. CDR3 nucleotide sequence: TGTGCCAGCAGTAAACTAGGGACTAGCGAAGATACGCAGTATTTT. Protein: CASSKLGTSEDTQYF.